The rows below give T cell receptor beta chains drawn from one sample of a study of CD8+CD57+ T cells in acquired aplastic anemia. TCRdb fed the reads into MiXCR, producing one record per CDR3 protein. Of roughly 150,000 distinct CDR3 sequences in the sample, 40% to 55% were seen once. The source material was sorted CD4+, CD8+, or CD8+CD57+ T cells (not recorded which) from PBMCs. All receptors come from a human donor with aplastic anemia. Each CDR3 is given with its conserved first and last residue. The order of the fields is J gene, V gene, D gene, clone size, CDR3 length, CDR3 DNA, CDR3 protein. A D gene is named only where the DNA matches it firmly. Part of the rows lack a size; the others show once, few, many or a class for expanded clones.

j_gene: TRBJ2-2
v_gene: TRBV9
d_gene: .
abundance: .
len: 19
CDR3nt: TGTGCCAGCAGCTCCACCCGGCTAGGCAGGAGGGTCGGTAGCGGGGAGCTGTTTTTT
CDR3aa: CASSSTRLGRRVGSGELFF

j_gene: TRBJ1-1
v_gene: TRBV5-4
d_gene: TRBD1
abundance: many
len: 15
CDR3nt: TGTGCCAGCAGCGGACAGACAGGGGGGAACACTGAAGCTTTCTTT
CDR3aa: CASSGQTGGNTEAFF

j_gene: TRBJ1-2
v_gene: TRBV14
d_gene: TRBD1
abundance: many
len: 15
CDR3nt: TGTGCCAGCAGCCAAGATCACGGGACAGGTAGTGGCTACACCTTC
CDR3aa: CASSQDHGTGSGYTF

j_gene: TRBJ2-5
v_gene: TRBV20-1
d_gene: TRBD2
abundance: many
len: 15
CDR3nt: TGCAGTGCTAGAGATGGGACTAGCGGGACGGAGACCCAGTACTTC
CDR3aa: CSARDGTSGTETQYF

j_gene: TRBJ2-7
v_gene: TRBV14
d_gene: TRBD2
abundance: .
len: 14
CDR3nt: TGTGCCAGCAGCCAAGTCCTAGCGGGGTACGAGCAGTACTTC
CDR3aa: CASSQVLAGYEQYF

j_gene: TRBJ2-3
v_gene: TRBV7-2
d_gene: .
abundance: .
len: 13
CDR3nt: TGTGCCAGCAGCCTTAAGGGGGGGGATACGCAGTATTTT
CDR3aa: CASSLKGGDTQYF

j_gene: TRBJ2-7
v_gene: TRBV30
d_gene: TRBD1
abundance: .
len: 16
CDR3nt: TGTGCCTGGAGTGGTTCCGCCGGGACAGGGGACTACGAGCAGTACTTC
CDR3aa: CAWSGSAGTGDYEQYF

j_gene: TRBJ1-4
v_gene: TRBV6-4
d_gene: .
abundance: many
len: 14
CDR3nt: TGTGCCAGCAGTGAAAGTGTATATAATGAAAAACTGTTTTTT
CDR3aa: CASSESVYNEKLFF

j_gene: TRBJ2-3
v_gene: TRBV6-1
d_gene: TRBD2
abundance: many
len: 14
CDR3nt: TGTGCCAGCAGGAGAGCGGGAGGGGCAGATACGCAGTATTTT
CDR3aa: CASRRAGGADTQYF

j_gene: TRBJ1-2
v_gene: TRBV25-1
d_gene: .
abundance: .
len: 11
CDR3nt: TGTGCCAGCAACCACAACTATGGCTACACCTTC
CDR3aa: CASNHNYGYTF

j_gene: TRBJ2-4
v_gene: TRBV5-5
d_gene: .
abundance: few
len: 15
CDR3nt: TGTGCCAGCAGCTTGGTCTCAGGGGAGGAAAACATTCAGTACTTC
CDR3aa: CASSLVSGEENIQYF

j_gene: TRBJ2-2
v_gene: TRBV10-3
d_gene: TRBD2
abundance: .
len: 13
CDR3nt: TGTGCCAGCATGACTAGCTACACCGGGGAGCTGTTTTTT
CDR3aa: CASMTSYTGELFF

j_gene: TRBJ2-1
v_gene: TRBV24-1
d_gene: .
abundance: .
len: 12
CDR3nt: TGTGCCACCAGCGATGGACGGGTTGAGCAGTTCTTC
CDR3aa: CATSDGRVEQFF

j_gene: TRBJ2-3
v_gene: TRBV5-1
d_gene: TRBD2
abundance: many
len: 15
CDR3nt: TGCGCCAGCAGCTTGGCATCTAGCGGCCCCGATACGCAGTATTTT
CDR3aa: CASSLASSGPDTQYF

j_gene: TRBJ1-1
v_gene: TRBV10-3
d_gene: TRBD1
abundance: many
len: 14
CDR3nt: TGTGCCATCATGGAAAGGACAGGGAACACTGAAGCTTTCTTT
CDR3aa: CAIMERTGNTEAFF

j_gene: TRBJ2-3
v_gene: TRBV7-2
d_gene: .
abundance: many
len: 16
CDR3nt: TGTGCCAGCAGCTCTCCCCCCGATAGGGGTGGCGATACGCAGTATTTT
CDR3aa: CASSSPPDRGGDTQYF

j_gene: TRBJ2-1
v_gene: TRBV6-1
d_gene: TRBD2
abundance: .
len: 15
CDR3nt: TGTGCCAGCAAGACTAGCGGGAGTTCTTACAATGAGCAGTCCTTC
CDR3aa: CASKTSGSSYNEQSF

j_gene: TRBJ2-7
v_gene: TRBV29-1
d_gene: .
abundance: .
len: 13
CDR3nt: TGCAGCGTTGAGGGAAAGGGGCTCTACGAGCAGTACTTC
CDR3aa: CSVEGKGLYEQYF

j_gene: TRBJ1-5
v_gene: TRBV7-9
d_gene: .
abundance: few
len: 13
CDR3nt: TGTGCCAGCAGCTTTGGGGTAATTCAGCCCCAGCATTTT
CDR3aa: CASSFGVIQPQHF

j_gene: TRBJ1-2
v_gene: TRBV12-3/TRBV12-4
d_gene: TRBD1
abundance: .
len: 18
CDR3nt: TGTGCCAGCAGTTTCCTGGGTCGTGGACAGGGGATGGTCTATGGCTACACCTTC
CDR3aa: CASSFLGRGQGMVYGYTF

j_gene: TRBJ2-1
v_gene: TRBV6-2/TRBV6-3
d_gene: TRBD2
abundance: few
len: 15
CDR3nt: TGTGCCAGCAGTTCTCCTGGGGTTGTAGCGGGAGGCGGGTTCTTC
CDR3aa: CASSSPGVVAGGGFF

j_gene: TRBJ1-1
v_gene: TRBV11-1
d_gene: TRBD1
abundance: .
len: 17
CDR3nt: TGTGCCAGCAGCTTAGGTGGGACAGGGTCTTCCAACACTGAAGCTTTCTTT
CDR3aa: CASSLGGTGSSNTEAFF

j_gene: TRBJ2-5
v_gene: TRBV7-7
d_gene: .
abundance: .
len: 11
CDR3nt: TGTGCTAGCGATGCCCAAGAGACCCAGTACTTC
CDR3aa: CASDAQETQYF

j_gene: TRBJ2-6
v_gene: TRBV20-1
d_gene: .
abundance: .
len: 17
CDR3nt: TGCAGTGCTAGTGATGCAGGGCTCCGCTCTGGGGCCAACGTCCTGACTTTC
CDR3aa: CSASDAGLRSGANVLTF

j_gene: TRBJ2-7
v_gene: TRBV2
d_gene: .
abundance: once
len: 12
CDR3nt: TGTGCCAGCAGTGAAGCAAGCTACGAGCAGTACTTC
CDR3aa: CASSEASYEQYF

j_gene: TRBJ2-1
v_gene: TRBV6-2/TRBV6-3
d_gene: .
abundance: .
len: 17
CDR3nt: TGTGCCAGCAGTTACTCTGGGATAAGTGGATTGCACAATGAGCAGTTCTTC
CDR3aa: CASSYSGISGLHNEQFF

j_gene: TRBJ2-1
v_gene: TRBV5-4
d_gene: TRBD2
abundance: many
len: 17
CDR3nt: TGTGCCAGCAGCTTGGTTAGTAGCGGGACTGTCTACAATGAGCAGTTCTTC
CDR3aa: CASSLVSSGTVYNEQFF

j_gene: TRBJ2-3
v_gene: TRBV9
d_gene: .
abundance: many
len: 15
CDR3nt: TGTGCCAGCAGCCTCGCAGCGGGCCCCACAGATACGCAGTATTTT
CDR3aa: CASSLAAGPTDTQYF

j_gene: TRBJ2-7
v_gene: TRBV7-2
d_gene: .
abundance: .
len: 14
CDR3nt: TGTGCCAGCACGGGGGCGCAGGACGGTTACGAGCAGTACTTC
CDR3aa: CASTGAQDGYEQYF

j_gene: TRBJ2-7
v_gene: TRBV6-5
d_gene: .
abundance: .
len: 15
CDR3nt: TGTGCCAGCAGTTACTCTGGGAGACAAACCTACGAGCAGTACTTC
CDR3aa: CASSYSGRQTYEQYF

j_gene: TRBJ2-2
v_gene: TRBV5-4
d_gene: .
abundance: .
len: 17
CDR3nt: TGTGCCAGCAGCTTGCGTCCCGGGACTGCGAACACCGGGGAGCTGTTTTTT
CDR3aa: CASSLRPGTANTGELFF

j_gene: TRBJ2-7
v_gene: TRBV14
d_gene: .
abundance: many
len: 13
CDR3nt: TGTGCCAGCAGCCAAGCGACTTACTACGAGCAGTACTTC
CDR3aa: CASSQATYYEQYF

j_gene: TRBJ1-3
v_gene: TRBV19
d_gene: TRBD1
abundance: many
len: 15
CDR3nt: TGTGCCAGTATCCCCGACAGGGGGAGAGGAAACACCATATATTTT
CDR3aa: CASIPDRGRGNTIYF

j_gene: TRBJ2-7
v_gene: TRBV2
d_gene: .
abundance: .
len: 13
CDR3nt: TGTGCCAGCAGCACACAGGGCCCCTACGAGCAGTACTTC
CDR3aa: CASSTQGPYEQYF

j_gene: TRBJ2-3
v_gene: TRBV5-1
d_gene: TRBD2
abundance: many
len: 15
CDR3nt: TGCGCCAGCAGCTTGGGACTAGCGAATCCAGATACGCAGTATTTT
CDR3aa: CASSLGLANPDTQYF

j_gene: TRBJ2-2
v_gene: TRBV4-2
d_gene: .
abundance: few
len: 15
CDR3nt: TGTGCCAGCAGCCGTACCGGGGTTGGGGCCGGGGAGCTGTTTTTT
CDR3aa: CASSRTGVGAGELFF

j_gene: TRBJ1-2
v_gene: TRBV7-6
d_gene: .
abundance: .
len: 12
CDR3nt: TGTGCCAGCAGCTATGGACTGGGTGGCTACACCTTC
CDR3aa: CASSYGLGGYTF

j_gene: TRBJ1-5
v_gene: TRBV24-1
d_gene: .
abundance: .
len: 16
CDR3nt: TGTGCCACCTACCCCCAGGCAGGGGATAGCAATCAGCCCCAGCATTTT
CDR3aa: CATYPQAGDSNQPQHF